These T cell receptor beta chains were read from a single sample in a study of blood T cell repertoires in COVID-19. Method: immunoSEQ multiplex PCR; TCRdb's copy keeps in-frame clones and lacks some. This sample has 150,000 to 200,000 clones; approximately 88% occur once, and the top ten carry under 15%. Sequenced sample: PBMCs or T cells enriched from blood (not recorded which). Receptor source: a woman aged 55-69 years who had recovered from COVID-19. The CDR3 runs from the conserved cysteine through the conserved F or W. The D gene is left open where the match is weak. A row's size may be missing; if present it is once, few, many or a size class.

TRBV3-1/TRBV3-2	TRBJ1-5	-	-	TGTGCCAGCAGCCAACAGGGGAGGGGCCAGCCCCAGCATTTT	CASSQQGRGQPQHF
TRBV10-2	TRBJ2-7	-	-	TGCGCCAGCAGTGAGGCGGGGTCCTACGAGCAGTACTTC	CASSEAGSYEQYF
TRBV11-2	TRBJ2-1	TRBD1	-	TGTGCCAGCAGCTCCCAAACCCCATGGGACAGGCTAAATGAGCAGTTCTTC	CASSSQTPWDRLNEQFF
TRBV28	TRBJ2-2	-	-	TGTGCCAGCAGTTTATTAGCGCCCGGGGAGCTGTTTTTT	CASSLLAPGELFF
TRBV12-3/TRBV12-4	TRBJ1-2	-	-	TGTGCCAGCAGTTTAGCGCGGTATGGCTACACCTTC	CASSLARYGYTF
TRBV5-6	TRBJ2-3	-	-	TGTGCCAGCAGCTTGGTAGGGGCCCCCACAGATACGCAGTATTTT	CASSLVGAPTDTQYF
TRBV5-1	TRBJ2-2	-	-	TGCGCCAGCAGCTTGGCCGCTAGCAACGGGGAGCTGTTTTTT	CASSLAASNGELFF
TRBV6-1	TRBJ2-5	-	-	TGTGCCAGCAGTGAACAGCGGGCACACAAAGAGACCCAGTACTTC	CASSEQRAHKETQYF
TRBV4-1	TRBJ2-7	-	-	TGCGCCAGCAGCCAAGATGCAGCGGCAAGCTCCTACGAGCAGTACTTC	CASSQDAAASSYEQYF
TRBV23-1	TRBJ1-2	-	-	TGCGCCAGCAGTCAATCCAACAGTAAGTATGGCTACACCTTC	CASSQSNSKYGYTF
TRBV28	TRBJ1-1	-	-	TGTGCCAGCAGTTCCTCGGGGGGGACCACTGAAGCTTTCTTT	CASSSSGGTTEAFF
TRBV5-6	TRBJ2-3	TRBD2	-	TGTGCCAGCAGCCTGACTAGCGGGAGAAACACAGATACGCAGTATTTT	CASSLTSGRNTDTQYF
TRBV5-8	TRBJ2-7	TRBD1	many	TGTGCCAGCAGCAAAGGGGACAGGGTCACCTACGAGCAGTACTTC	CASSKGDRVTYEQYF
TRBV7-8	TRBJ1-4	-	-	TGTGCCAGCAGCCAAGTTACGGTTGCAACTAATGAAAAACTGTTTTTT	CASSQVTVATNEKLFF
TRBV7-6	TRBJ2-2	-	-	TGTGCCAGCAGCGTTTCGGGAACCGCGGGCACCGGGGAGCTGTTTTTT	CASSVSGTAGTGELFF
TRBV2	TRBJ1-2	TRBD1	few	TGTGCCAGCAGCCTTTCCGGGACAGGGGCCTATGGCTACACCTTC	CASSLSGTGAYGYTF